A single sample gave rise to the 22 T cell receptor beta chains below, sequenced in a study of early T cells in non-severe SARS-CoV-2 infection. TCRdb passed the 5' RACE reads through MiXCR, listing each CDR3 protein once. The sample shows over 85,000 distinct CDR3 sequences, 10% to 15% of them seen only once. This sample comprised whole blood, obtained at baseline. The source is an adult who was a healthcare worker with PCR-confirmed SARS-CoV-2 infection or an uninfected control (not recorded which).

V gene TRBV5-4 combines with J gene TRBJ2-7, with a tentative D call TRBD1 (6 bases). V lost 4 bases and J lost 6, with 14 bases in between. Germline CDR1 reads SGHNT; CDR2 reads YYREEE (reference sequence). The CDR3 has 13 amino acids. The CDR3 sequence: CASSARTTGEQYF. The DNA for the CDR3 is TGTGCCAGCAGCGCCAGAACGACAGGCGAGCAGTACTTC.

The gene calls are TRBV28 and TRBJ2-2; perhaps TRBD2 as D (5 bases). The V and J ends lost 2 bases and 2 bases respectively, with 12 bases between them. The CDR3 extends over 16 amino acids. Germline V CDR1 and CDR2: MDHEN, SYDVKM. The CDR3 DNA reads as TGTGCCAGCAGTTTAGGAGGAAGGAGAAACACCGGGGAGCTGTTTTTT. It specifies CASSLGGRRNTGELFF. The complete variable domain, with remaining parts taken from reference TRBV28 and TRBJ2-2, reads DVKVTQSSRYLVKRTGEKVFLECVQDMDHENMFWYRQDPGLGLRLIYFSYDVKMKEKGDIPEGYSVSREKKERFSLILESASTNQTSMYLCASSLGGRRNTGELFFGEGSRLTVL.

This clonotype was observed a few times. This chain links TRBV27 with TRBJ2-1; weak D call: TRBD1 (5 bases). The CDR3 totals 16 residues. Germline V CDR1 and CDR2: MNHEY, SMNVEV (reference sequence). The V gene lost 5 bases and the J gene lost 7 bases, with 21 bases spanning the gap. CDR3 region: CASSPHNPMQGNEQFF. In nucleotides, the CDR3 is TGTGCCAGCAGTCCCCACAACCCTATGCAGGGAAATGAGCAGTTCTTC.

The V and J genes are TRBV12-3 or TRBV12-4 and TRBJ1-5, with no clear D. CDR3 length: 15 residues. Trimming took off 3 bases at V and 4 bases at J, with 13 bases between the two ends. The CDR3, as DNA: TGTGCCAGCAGTTTGATAGGAGGCCCAAATCAGCCCCAGCATTTT. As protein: CASSLIGGPNQPQHF.

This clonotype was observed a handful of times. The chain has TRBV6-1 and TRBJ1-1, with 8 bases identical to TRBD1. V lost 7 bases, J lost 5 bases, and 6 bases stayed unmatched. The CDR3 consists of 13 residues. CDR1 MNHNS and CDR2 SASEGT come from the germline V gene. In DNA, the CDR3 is TGTGCCAGCACGACAGGGGAAAGGACTGAAGCTTTCTTT. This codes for CASTTGERTEAFF.

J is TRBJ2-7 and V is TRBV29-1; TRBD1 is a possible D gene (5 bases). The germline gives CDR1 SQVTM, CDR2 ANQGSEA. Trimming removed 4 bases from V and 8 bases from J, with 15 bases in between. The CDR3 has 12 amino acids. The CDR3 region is CSVAKQDFKQYF. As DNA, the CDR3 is TGCAGCGTTGCTAAACAGGATTTCAAGCAGTACTTC.

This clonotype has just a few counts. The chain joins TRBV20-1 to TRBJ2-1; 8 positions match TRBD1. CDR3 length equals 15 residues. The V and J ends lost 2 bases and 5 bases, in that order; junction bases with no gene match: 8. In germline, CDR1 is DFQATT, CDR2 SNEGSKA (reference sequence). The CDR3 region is CSARNPGQGDNEQFF. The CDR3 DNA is TGCAGTGCTAGAAACCCTGGACAGGGCGACAATGAGCAGTTCTTC.

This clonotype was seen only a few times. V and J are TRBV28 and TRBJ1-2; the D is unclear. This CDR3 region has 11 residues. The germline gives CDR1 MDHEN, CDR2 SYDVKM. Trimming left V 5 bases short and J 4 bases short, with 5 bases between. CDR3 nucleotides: TGTGCCAGCAGTGGGTTCTATGGCTACACCTTC. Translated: CASSGFYGYTF.

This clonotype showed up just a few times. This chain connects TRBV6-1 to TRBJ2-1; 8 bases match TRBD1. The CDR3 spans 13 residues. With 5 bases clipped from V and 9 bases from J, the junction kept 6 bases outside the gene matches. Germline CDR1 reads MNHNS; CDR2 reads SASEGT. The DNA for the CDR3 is TGTGCCAGCAGTACGGACAGGGTCGCTGAGCAGTTCTTC. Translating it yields CASSTDRVAEQFF.

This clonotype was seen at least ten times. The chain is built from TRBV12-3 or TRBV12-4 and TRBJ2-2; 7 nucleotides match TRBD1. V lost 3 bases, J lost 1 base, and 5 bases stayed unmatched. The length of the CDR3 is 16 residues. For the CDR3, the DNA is TGTGCCAGCAGTTTGTTTGGGACAGTGAACACCGGGGAGCTGTTTTTT. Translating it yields CASSLFGTVNTGELFF.

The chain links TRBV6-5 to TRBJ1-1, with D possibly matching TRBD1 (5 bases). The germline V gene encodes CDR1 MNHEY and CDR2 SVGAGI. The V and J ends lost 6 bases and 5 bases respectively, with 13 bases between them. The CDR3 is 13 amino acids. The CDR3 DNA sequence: TGTGCCAGCAGCCTGAGGCGGGGGACTGAAGCTTTCTTT. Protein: CASSLRRGTEAFF.

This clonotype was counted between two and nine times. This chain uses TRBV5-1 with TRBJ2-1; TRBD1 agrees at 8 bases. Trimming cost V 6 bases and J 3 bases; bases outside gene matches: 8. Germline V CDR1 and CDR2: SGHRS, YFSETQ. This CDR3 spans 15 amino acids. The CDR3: CASTVRGQDYNEQFF. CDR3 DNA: TGCGCCAGCACGGTCCGGGGACAGGACTACAATGAGCAGTTCTTC.

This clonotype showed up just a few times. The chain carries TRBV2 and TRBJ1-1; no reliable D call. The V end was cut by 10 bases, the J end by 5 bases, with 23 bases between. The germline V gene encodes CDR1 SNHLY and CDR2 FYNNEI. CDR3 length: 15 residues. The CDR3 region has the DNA TGTGCCACCACCAAGTCCGACACAACGAGGACTGAAGCTTTCTTT. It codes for CATTKSDTTRTEAFF.

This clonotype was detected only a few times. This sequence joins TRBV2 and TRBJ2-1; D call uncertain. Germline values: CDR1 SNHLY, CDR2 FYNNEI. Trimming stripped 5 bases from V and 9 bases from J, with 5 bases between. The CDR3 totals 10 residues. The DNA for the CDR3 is TGTGCCAGCAGTTCGGGTGAGCAGTTCTTC. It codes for CASSSGEQFF.

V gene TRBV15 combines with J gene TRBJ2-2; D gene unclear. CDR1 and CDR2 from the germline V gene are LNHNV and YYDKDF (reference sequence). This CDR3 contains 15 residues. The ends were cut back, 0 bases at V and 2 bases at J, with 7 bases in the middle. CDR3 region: CATSRDRLNTGELFF. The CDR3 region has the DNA TGTGCCACCAGCAGAGATCGTCTAAACACCGGGGAGCTGTTTTTT.

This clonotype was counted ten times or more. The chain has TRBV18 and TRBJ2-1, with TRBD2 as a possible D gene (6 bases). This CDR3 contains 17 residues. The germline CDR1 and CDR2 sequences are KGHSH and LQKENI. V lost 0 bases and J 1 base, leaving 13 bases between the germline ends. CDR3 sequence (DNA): TGTGCCAGCTCACCACCCAACGGAGGGATTTCCTACAATGAGCAGTTCTTC. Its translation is CASSPPNGGISYNEQFF.

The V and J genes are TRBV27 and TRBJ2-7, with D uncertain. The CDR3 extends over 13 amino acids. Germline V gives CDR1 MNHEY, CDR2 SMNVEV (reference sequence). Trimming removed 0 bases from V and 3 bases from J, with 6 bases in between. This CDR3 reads CASSLSGNYEQYF. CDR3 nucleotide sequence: TGTGCCAGCAGTTTATCAGGGAACTACGAGCAGTACTTC.

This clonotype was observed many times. For the CDR3, the DNA is TGTGCCAGCAGGCTTGCGTCCGGAGGCGAGACCCAGTACTTC. This gives the protein CASRLASGGETQYF. The rearrangement uses TRBV12-3 or TRBV12-4 and TRBJ2-5; weak D call: TRBD2 (5 bases). V was shortened by 6 bases and J by 5 bases, with 16 bases between the two germline ends. The CDR3 is made up of 14 amino acids.

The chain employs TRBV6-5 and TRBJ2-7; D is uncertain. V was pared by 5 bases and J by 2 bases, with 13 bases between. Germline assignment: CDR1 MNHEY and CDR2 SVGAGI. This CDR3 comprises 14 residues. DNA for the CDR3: TGTGCCAGCAGTCCGTGGGCGGACGCCTACGAGCAGTACTTC. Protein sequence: CASSPWADAYEQYF.

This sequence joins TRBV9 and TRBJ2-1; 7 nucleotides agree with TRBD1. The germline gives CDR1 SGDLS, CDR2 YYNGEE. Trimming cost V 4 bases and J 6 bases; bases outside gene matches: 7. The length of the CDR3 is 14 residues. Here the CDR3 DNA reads TGTGCCAGCAGCTCTGGGACAGCTGCCAATGAGCAGTTCTTC. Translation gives CASSSGTAANEQFF.

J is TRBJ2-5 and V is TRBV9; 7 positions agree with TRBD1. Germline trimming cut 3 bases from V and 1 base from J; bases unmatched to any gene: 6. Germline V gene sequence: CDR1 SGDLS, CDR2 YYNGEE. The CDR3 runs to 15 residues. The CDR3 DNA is TGTGCCAGCAGCGCCTCACAGGGGCTCCAAGAGACCCAGTACTTC. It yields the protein CASSASQGLQETQYF.

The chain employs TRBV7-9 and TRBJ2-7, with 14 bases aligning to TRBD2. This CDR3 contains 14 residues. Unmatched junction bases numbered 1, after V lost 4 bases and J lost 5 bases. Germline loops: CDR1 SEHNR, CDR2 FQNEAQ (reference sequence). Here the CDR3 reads CASSSGLAGDEQYF. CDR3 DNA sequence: TGTGCCAGCAGCTCGGGACTAGCGGGGGACGAGCAGTACTTC.